This T cell receptor (beta chain) was recovered during a study of CD8 T cells in ankylosing spondylitis. Generation of TCR beta libraries employed quantitative 5'-RACE incorporating molecular barcodes. TCRdb used MiXCR to reprocess the 5' RACE reads, holding one entry per CDR3 protein. Among 150,000 to 200,000 distinct CDR3 sequences, roughly 18% were seen once, and the ten largest hold approximately 4%. From germline, CDR1 is ENHRY and CDR2 SYGVKD. V lost 3 bases and J lost 5, with 9 bases in between. CDR3 length: 13 residues. Sequencing used blood, either unsorted or a sorted T cell fraction (not recorded which). The chain recombines TRBV10-3 with TRBJ2-3; possibly TRBD2 for D (5 bases). The receptor's source is a male donor aged 10-29 years with ankylosing spondylitis or in good health (not recorded which). The CDR3 DNA sequence: TGTGCCATCAGTGATGGTCGGGAAGATACGCAGTATTTT. Protein: CAISDGREDTQYF.